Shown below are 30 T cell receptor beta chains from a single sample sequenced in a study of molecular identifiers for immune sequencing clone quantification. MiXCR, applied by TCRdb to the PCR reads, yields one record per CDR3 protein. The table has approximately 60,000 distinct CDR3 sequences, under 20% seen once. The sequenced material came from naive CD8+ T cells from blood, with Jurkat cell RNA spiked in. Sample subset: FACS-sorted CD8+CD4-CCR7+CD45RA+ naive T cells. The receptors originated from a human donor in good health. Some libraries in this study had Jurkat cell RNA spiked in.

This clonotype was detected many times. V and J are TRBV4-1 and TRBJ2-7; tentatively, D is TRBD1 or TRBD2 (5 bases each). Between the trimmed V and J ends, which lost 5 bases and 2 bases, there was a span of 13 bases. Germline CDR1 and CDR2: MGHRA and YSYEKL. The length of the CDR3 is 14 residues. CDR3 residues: CASSARDGPYEQYF. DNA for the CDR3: TGCGCCAGCAGCGCCCGGGACGGCCCCTACGAGCAGTACTTC.

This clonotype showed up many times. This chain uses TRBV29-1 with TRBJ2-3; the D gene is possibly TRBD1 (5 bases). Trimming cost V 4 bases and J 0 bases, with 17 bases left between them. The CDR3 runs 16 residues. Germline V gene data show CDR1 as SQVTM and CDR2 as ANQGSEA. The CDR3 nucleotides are TGCAGCGTTGGTCCGTTGGGGCCTACTAGCACAGATACGCAGTATTTT. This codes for CSVGPLGPTSTDTQYF.

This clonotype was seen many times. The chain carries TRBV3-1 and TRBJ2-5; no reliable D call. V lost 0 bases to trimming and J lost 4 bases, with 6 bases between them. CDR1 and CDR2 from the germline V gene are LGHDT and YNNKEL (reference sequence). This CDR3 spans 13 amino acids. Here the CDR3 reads CASSQDSGETQYF. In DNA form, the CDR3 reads TGTGCCAGCAGCCAAGATTCTGGAGAGACCCAGTACTTC.

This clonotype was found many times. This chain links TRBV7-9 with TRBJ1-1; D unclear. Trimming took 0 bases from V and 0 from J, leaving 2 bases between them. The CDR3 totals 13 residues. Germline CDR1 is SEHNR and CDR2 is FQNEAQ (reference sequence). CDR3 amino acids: CASSLAMNTEAFF. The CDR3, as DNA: TGTGCCAGCAGCTTAGCCATGAACACTGAAGCTTTCTTT.

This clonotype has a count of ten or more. In nucleotides, the CDR3 is TGTGCCAGCAGTGAATTCCAGGGAGAAACTCAGCCCCAGCATTTT. This codes for CASSEFQGETQPQHF. This sequence joins TRBV6-1 and TRBJ1-5; TRBD1 might be the D (5 bases). The CDR3 covers 15 residues. Trimming stripped 2 bases from V and 6 bases from J, with 14 bases between. The germline CDR1 and CDR2 sequences are MNHNS and SASEGT.

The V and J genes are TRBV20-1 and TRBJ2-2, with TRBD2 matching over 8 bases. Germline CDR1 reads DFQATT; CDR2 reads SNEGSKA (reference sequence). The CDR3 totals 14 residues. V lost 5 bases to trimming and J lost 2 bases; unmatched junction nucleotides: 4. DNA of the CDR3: TGCAGTGCTCCGACTAGCGATAACACCGGGGAGCTGTTTTTT. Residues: CSAPTSDNTGELFF.

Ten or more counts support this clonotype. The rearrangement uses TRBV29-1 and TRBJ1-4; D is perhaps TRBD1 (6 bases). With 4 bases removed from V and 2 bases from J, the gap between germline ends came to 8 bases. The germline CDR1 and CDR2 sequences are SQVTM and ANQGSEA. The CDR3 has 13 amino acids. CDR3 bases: TGCAGCGTTGGGGGGGCGACTAATGAAAAACTGTTTTTT. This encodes CSVGGATNEKLFF.

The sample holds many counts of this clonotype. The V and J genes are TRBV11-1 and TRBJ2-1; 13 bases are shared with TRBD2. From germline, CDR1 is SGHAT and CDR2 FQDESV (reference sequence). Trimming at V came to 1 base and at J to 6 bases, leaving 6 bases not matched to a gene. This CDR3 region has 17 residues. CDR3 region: CASSLGTSGRAVNEQFF. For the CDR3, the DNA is TGTGCCAGCAGCTTAGGGACTAGCGGGAGAGCGGTCAATGAGCAGTTCTTC.

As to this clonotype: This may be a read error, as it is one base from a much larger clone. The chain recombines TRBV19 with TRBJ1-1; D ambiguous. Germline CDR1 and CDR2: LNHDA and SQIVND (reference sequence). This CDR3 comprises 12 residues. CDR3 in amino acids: CASSNRNTEALF. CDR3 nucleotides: TGTGCCAGTAGTAATAGGAACACTGAAGCTTTATTT. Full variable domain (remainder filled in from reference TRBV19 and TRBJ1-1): DGGITQSPKYLFRKEGQNVTLSCEQNLNHDAMYWYRQDPGQGLRLIYYSQIVNDFQKGDIAEGYSVSREKKESFPLTVTSAQKNPTAFYLCASSNRNTEALFGQGTRLTVV.

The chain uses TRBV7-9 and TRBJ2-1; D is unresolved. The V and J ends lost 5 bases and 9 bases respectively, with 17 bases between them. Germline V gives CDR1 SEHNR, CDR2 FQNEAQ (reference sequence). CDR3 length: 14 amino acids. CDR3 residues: CASSGRLGFGEQFF. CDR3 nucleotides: TGTGCCAGCAGCGGTCGTTTGGGTTTTGGTGAGCAGTTCTTC.

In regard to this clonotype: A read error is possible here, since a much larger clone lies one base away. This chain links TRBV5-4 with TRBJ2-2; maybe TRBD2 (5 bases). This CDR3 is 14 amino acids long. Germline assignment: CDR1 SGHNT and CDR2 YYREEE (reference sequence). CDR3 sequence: CARSLDYYTGELFF. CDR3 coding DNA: TGTGCCCGCAGCCTCGACTACTACACCGGGGAGCTGTTTTTT.

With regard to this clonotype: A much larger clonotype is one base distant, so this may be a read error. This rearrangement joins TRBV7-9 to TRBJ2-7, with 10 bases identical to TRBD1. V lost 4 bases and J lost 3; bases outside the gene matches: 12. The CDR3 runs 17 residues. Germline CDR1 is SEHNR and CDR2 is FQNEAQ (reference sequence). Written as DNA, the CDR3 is TGTGCCAGCAGCTCGGCCCCCGGGACAGGGGCTTTCTACGAGCAGTACTTC. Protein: CASSSAPGTGAFYEQYF. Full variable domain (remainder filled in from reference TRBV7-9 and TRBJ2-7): DTGVSQNPRHKITKRGQNVTFRCDPISEHNRLYWYRQTLGQGPEFLTYFQNEAQLEKSRLLSDRFSAERPKGSFSTLEIQRTEQGDSAMYLCASSSAPGTGAFYEQYFGPGTRLTVT.

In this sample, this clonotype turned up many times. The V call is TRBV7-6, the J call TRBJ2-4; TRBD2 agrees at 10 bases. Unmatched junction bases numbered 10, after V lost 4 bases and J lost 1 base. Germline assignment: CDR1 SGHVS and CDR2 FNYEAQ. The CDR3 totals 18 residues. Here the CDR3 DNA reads TGTGCCAGCAGCTCCGGAGCGGGAGGGCCTGGGGCCAAAAACATTCAGTACTTC. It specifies CASSSGAGGPGAKNIQYF.

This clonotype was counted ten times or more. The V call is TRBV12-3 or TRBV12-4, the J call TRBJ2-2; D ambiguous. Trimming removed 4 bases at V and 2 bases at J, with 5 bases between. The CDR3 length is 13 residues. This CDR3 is CASSSLNTGELFF. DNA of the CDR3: TGTGCCAGCAGTTCCCTTAACACCGGGGAGCTGTTTTTT.

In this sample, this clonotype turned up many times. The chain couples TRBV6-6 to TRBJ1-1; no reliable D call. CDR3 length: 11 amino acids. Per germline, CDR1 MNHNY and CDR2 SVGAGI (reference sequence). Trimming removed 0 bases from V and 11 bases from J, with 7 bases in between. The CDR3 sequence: CASSYSRLAFF. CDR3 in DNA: TGTGCCAGCAGTTACTCCCGGTTGGCTTTCTTT.

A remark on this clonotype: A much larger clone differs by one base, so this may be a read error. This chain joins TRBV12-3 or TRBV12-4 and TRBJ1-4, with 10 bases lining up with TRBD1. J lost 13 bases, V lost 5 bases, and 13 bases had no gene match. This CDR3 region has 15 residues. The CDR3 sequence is CASSLGTGATGGLFF. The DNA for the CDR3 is TGTGCCAGCAGTCTGGGGACAGGGGCTACAGGGGGACTGTTTTTT.

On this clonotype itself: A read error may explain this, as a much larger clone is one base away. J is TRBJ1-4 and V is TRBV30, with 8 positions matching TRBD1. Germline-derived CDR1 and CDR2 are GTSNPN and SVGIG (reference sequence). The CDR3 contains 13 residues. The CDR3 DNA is TGTGCCTGGAGCGGGACAGGAAATGAAAAACCGTTTTTT. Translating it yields CAWSGTGNEKPFF.

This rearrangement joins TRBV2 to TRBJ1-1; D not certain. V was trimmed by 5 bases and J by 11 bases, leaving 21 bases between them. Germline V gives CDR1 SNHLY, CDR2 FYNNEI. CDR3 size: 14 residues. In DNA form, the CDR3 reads TGTGCCAGCAGTCGCTCCGAGAACACTGAAGTGGCTTTCTTT. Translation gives CASSRSENTEVAFF.

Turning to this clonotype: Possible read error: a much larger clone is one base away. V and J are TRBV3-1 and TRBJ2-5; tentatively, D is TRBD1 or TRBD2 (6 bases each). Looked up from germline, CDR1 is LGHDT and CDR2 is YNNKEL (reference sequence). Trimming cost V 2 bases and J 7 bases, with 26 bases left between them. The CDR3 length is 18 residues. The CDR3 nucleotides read TGTGCCAGCAGCCAATCGTCAGAGGAACCCGGGGGCCGGCGGACCCAGTACTTC. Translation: CASSQSSEEPGGRRTQYF.

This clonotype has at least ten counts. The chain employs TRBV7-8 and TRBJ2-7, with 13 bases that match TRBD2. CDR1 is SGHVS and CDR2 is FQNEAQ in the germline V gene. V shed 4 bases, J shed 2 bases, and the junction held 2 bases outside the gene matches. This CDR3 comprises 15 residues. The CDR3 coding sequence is TGTGCCAGCAGCTCGGGACTAGCGGGAACCTACGAGCAGTACTTC. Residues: CASSSGLAGTYEQYF.

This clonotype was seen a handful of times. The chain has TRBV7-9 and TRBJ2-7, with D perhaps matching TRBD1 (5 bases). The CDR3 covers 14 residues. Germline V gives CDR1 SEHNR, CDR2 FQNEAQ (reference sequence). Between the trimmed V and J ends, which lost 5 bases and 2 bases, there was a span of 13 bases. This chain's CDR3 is CASSRVGLTYEQYF. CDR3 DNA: TGTGCCAGCAGCCGAGTGGGGCTCACCTACGAGCAGTACTTC.

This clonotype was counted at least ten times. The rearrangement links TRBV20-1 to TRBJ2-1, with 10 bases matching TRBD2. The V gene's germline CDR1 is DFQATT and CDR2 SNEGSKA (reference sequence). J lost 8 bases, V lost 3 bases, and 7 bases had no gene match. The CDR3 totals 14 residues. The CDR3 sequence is CSASLASGSYEQFF. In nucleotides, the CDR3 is TGCAGTGCTAGTTTGGCTAGCGGGAGTTATGAGCAGTTCTTC.

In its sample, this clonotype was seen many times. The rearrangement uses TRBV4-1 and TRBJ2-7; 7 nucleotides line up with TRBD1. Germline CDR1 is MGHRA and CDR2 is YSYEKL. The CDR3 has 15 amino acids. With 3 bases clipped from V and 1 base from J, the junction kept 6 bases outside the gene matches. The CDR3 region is CASSQRQGSSYEQYF. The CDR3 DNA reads TGCGCCAGCAGCCAGCGACAGGGTTCGTCCTACGAGCAGTACTTC.

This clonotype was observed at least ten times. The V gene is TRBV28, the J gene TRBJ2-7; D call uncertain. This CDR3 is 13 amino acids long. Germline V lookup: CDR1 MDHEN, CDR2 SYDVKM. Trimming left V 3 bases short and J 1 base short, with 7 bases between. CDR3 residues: CASSLGVSYEQYF. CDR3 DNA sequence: TGTGCCAGCAGTTTGGGCGTGTCCTACGAGCAGTACTTC.

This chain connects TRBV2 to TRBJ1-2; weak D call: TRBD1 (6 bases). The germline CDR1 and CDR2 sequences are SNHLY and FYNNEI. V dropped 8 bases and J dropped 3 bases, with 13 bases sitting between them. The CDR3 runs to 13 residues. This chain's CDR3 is CASRGTTHYGYTF. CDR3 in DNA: TGTGCCAGCCGCGGGACAACCCACTATGGCTACACCTTC.

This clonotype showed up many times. Here the CDR3 DNA reads TGTGCCAGCAGGGACCGGGGACAGGGTGCCCACGAGCAGTACTTC. This encodes CASRDRGQGAHEQYF. V gene TRBV7-9 combines with J gene TRBJ2-7; 9 positions match TRBD1. Looked up from germline, CDR1 is SEHNR and CDR2 is FQNEAQ (reference sequence). The CDR3 spans 15 residues. The J segment lost 5 bases and the V segment lost 6 bases, leaving 11 bases of the junction unmatched. The full variable domain, in which reference TRBV7-9 and TRBJ2-7 provide the parts outside the CDR3, is DTGVSQNPRHKITKRGQNVTFRCDPISEHNRLYWYRQTLGQGPEFLTYFQNEAQLEKSRLLSDRFSAERPKGSFSTLEIQRTEQGDSAMYLCASRDRGQGAHEQYFGPGTRLTVT.

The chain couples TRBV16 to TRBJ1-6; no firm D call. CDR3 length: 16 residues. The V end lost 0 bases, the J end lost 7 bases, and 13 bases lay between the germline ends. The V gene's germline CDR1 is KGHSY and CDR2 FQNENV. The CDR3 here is CASSQSFRLGNSPLHF. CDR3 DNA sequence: TGTGCCAGCAGCCAATCTTTCAGACTCGGGAATTCACCCCTCCACTTT.

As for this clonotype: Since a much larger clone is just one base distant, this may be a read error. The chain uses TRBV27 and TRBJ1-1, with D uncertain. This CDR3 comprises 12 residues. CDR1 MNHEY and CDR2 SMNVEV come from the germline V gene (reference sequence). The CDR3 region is CASSPGSYGELF. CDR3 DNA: TGTGCCAGCAGTCCGGGATCGTATGGGGAACTCTTT.

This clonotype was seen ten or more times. This chain's CDR3 is CASSVAGGPYEQYF. CDR3 nucleotides: TGTGCCAGCAGCGTAGCGGGAGGGCCCTACGAGCAGTACTTC. J is TRBJ2-7 and V is TRBV6-1; TRBD2 aligns across 11 bases. This CDR3 is 14 amino acids long. V lost 6 bases, J lost 2 bases, and 3 bases stayed unmatched. In germline, CDR1 is MNHNS, CDR2 SASEGT.

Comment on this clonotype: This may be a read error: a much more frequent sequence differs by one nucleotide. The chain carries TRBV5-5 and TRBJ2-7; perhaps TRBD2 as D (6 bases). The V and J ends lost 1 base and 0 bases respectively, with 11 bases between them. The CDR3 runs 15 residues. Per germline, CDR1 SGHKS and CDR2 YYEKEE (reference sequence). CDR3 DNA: TGTGCCAGCAGCTTGTCCGGGGGTCACTCCTACGAGCAGTACTTC. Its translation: CASSLSGGHSYEQYF.